Listed below are T cell receptor beta chains from one sample, sequenced in a study of Tregs in tolerant kidney transplant recipients. Measured with immunoSEQ multiplex PCR; TCRdb has only the in-frame clones, and not every one. Here the sample spans 92,000 or so clones, 90% to 95% being singletons. The sample comprised CD8+ T cells from blood. These receptors were obtained from a human donor in good health. CDR3s include the opening cysteine and the closing phenylalanine or tryptophan. Fields, in order: CDR3 DNA, CDR3 protein, J gene, clone size, D gene, V gene, CDR3 length. A D gene is named only where the DNA matches it firmly. The size of a clone is reported for some rows only, either as once, few or many, or as a class for expanded clones.

cdr3_nt: TGTGCCAGCAGCGTAGCGGGGATCAATCAGCCCCAGCATTTT
cdr3_aa: CASSVAGINQPQHF
j_call: TRBJ1-5
clone_size: .
d_call: .
v_call: TRBV9
cdr3_length: 14

cdr3_nt: TGCGCCAGCAGTGACCCATCCGGGGGGACTAGCGCCTACAATGAGCAGTTCTTC
cdr3_aa: CASSDPSGGTSAYNEQFF
j_call: TRBJ2-1
clone_size: .
d_call: TRBD2
v_call: TRBV10-1
cdr3_length: 18

cdr3_nt: TGTGCCAGCAGTTTATTGGGGTCAGGGGGCCCCCACGAGCAGTACTTC
cdr3_aa: CASSLLGSGGPHEQYF
j_call: TRBJ2-7
clone_size: .
d_call: TRBD1
v_call: TRBV6-5
cdr3_length: 16

cdr3_nt: TGTGCCAGCAGTTGGACAGGAAGCACAGATACGCAGTATTTT
cdr3_aa: CASSWTGSTDTQYF
j_call: TRBJ2-3
clone_size: .
d_call: TRBD1
v_call: TRBV6-5
cdr3_length: 14

cdr3_nt: TGCGCCAGCAGCAACTTGAACACTGAAGCTTTCTTT
cdr3_aa: CASSNLNTEAFF
j_call: TRBJ1-1
clone_size: .
d_call: .
v_call: TRBV5-1
cdr3_length: 12

cdr3_nt: TGCGCCAGCACCTTACAGAGGACTAGCATCAATGAGCAGTTCTTC
cdr3_aa: CASTLQRTSINEQFF
j_call: TRBJ2-1
clone_size: .
d_call: TRBD2
v_call: TRBV5-1
cdr3_length: 15

cdr3_nt: TGTGCCAGCAGCCGAGTGGGTTCCTACGAGCAGTACTTC
cdr3_aa: CASSRVGSYEQYF
j_call: TRBJ2-7
clone_size: .
d_call: .
v_call: TRBV11-2
cdr3_length: 13

cdr3_nt: TGTGCCAGCAGCGACAGTTCCTGGTCTGGCTACACCTTC
cdr3_aa: CASSDSSWSGYTF
j_call: TRBJ1-2
clone_size: .
d_call: .
v_call: TRBV13
cdr3_length: 13

cdr3_nt: TGTGCCAGCAGCTTAGATCAGACCCGTTACTATAATTCACCCCTCCACTTT
cdr3_aa: CASSLDQTRYYNSPLHF
j_call: TRBJ1-6
clone_size: .
d_call: .
v_call: TRBV11-2
cdr3_length: 17

cdr3_nt: TGTGCCACCAGCATGGACAGGGGGTTGGAGACCCAGTACTTC
cdr3_aa: CATSMDRGLETQYF
j_call: TRBJ2-5
clone_size: once
d_call: TRBD1
v_call: TRBV15
cdr3_length: 14